Each of the 27 T cell receptor beta chains below was sequenced from the same sample in a study of HIV-infected patients and healthy controls. Roughly three months, about 14 weeks, into antiretroviral therapy, follow-up blood was collected. All unsorted peripheral T cells were captured because whole blood was used without fractionation. cDNA was made from about 480 ng RNA using alpha and beta constant primers. Alpha and beta chain libraries were made separately by chain-specific third strand synthesis with multiplexing indices. MiXCR, run by TCRdb on the 5' RACE reads, gives a single entry per CDR3 protein. The repertoire consists of approximately 8,600 distinct CDR3 sequences, with around 8.7% occurring once and the leading ten covering approximately 22%. Specimen: blood, collected during antiretroviral therapy. These receptors were taken from an adult with HIV infection.

This clonotype showed up many times. The chain is built from TRBV7-9 and TRBJ1-2; 8 bases map to TRBD1. CDR1 is SEHNR, CDR2 FQNEAQ, per germline (reference sequence). The CDR3 is made up of 16 amino acids. V lost 5 bases and J lost 5; bases outside the gene matches: 13. In nucleotides, the CDR3 is TGTGCCAGCAGCGTTCAATCCTCCGGACAGGGATATGGCTACACCTTC. Its translation is CASSVQSSGQGYGYTF.

Judged by abundance, this clonotype is medium-sized. CDR3 nucleotide sequence: TGTGCCAGCAGCGTTCAGGACTACGAGCAGTACTTC. It encodes CASSVQDYEQYF. The chain carries TRBV6-6 and TRBJ2-7; D is unclear. The V gene lost 6 bases and the J gene lost 3 bases, with 9 bases spanning the gap. CDR1 is MNHNY and CDR2 is SVGAGI in the germline V gene (reference sequence). The CDR3 length is 12 residues.

In this sample, this clonotype turned up many times. The chain has TRBV10-3 and TRBJ1-4; no definite D call. Germline CDR1 reads ENHRY; CDR2 reads SYGVKD. This CDR3 is 12 amino acids long. V was trimmed by 2 bases and J by 7 bases, leaving 5 bases between them. The CDR3 nucleotides read TGTGCCATCAGTGAGAGGGCTGAAAAACTGTTTTTT. It codes for CAISERAEKLFF.

This clonotype is medium-sized. The chain carries TRBV7-8 and TRBJ1-6; TRBD1 matches at 10 bases. Germline CDR1 reads SGHVS; CDR2 reads FQNEAQ. V gave up 4 bases and J gave up 5 bases; unmatched junction bases: 5. The CDR3 has 16 residues. DNA for the CDR3: TGTGCCAGCAGCTCGGGACAGGGGACCGATAATTCACCCCTCCACTTT. Translating gives CASSSGQGTDNSPLHF.

This clonotype was found many times. Written as DNA, the CDR3 is TGCGCCAGCAGCTTGGGAAGCGGGGGCCCCGGGGAGCTGTTTTTT. Its translation: CASSLGSGGPGELFF. This chain connects TRBV5-1 to TRBJ2-2, with 8 bases aligning to TRBD2. V trimming: 0 bases; J trimming: 6 bases; junction bases outside the gene matches: 4. The CDR3 runs to 15 residues. Per the germline V gene, CDR1 is SGHRS and CDR2 is YFSETQ.

This clonotype occurred many times. V usage is TRBV24-1 and J usage is TRBJ1-1; D is possibly TRBD1 (5 bases). Trimming cost V 6 bases and J 0 bases, with 10 bases left between them. The CDR3 covers 14 residues. Germline values: CDR1 KGHDR, CDR2 SFDVKD. The CDR3 protein is CATSSQGVNTEAFF. The CDR3 nucleotides read TGTGCCACCAGTAGTCAAGGGGTGAACACTGAAGCTTTCTTT.

In this sample, this clonotype turned up many times. The chain has TRBV21-1 and TRBJ2-7; TRBD1, the table's D call, lacks a check against the DNA. TRBV21-1 is marked as a pseudogene. This CDR3 is 17 amino acids long. This chain's CDR3 is CASSKTLDRASSYEQYF. CDR3 sequence (DNA): TGTGCCAGCAGCAAAACCCTAGACAGGGCGAGCTCCTACGAGCAGTACTTC.

There are many counts of this clonotype. The genes are TRBV6-5 and TRBJ1-2, with TRBD1 as a possible D gene (5 bases). The germline gives CDR1 MNHEY, CDR2 SVGAGI. The CDR3 contains 15 residues. V shed 4 bases and J shed 5 bases, with 17 bases lying between them. CDR3 coding DNA: TGTGCCAGCAGTTCCCAGGGAGGAGGGAGGTATGGCTACACCTTC. Its protein product is CASSSQGGGRYGYTF.

This clonotype has ten or more counts. The chain carries TRBV7-2 and TRBJ1-6; D unresolved. Germline CDR1 SGHTA, CDR2 FQGNSA. This CDR3 region has 13 residues. Trimming cost V 7 bases and J 10 bases, with 14 bases left between them. The CDR3: CASNYVRESPLHF. CDR3 bases: TGTGCCAGCAATTATGTTCGGGAATCACCCCTCCACTTT.

This clonotype is classed as medium-sized (0.01 to 0.1%). CDR3 sequence reads: CASSQSPPEVQYF. The CDR3, as DNA: TGTGCCAGCAGCCAATCCCCACCGGAGGTTCAGTACTTC. The V and J genes are TRBV7-3 and TRBJ2-4; possible D gene TRBD2, 5 bases. Between the trimmed V and J ends, which lost 5 bases and 11 bases, there was a span of 16 bases. The CDR3 runs 13 residues. Germline V gene sequence: CDR1 SGHTA, CDR2 FQGTGA.

The rearrangement joins TRBV10-3 to TRBJ1-4; TRBD1 matches at 7 bases. The germline CDR1 and CDR2 sequences are ENHRY and SYGVKD. The CDR3 has 14 amino acids. Losses at the gene ends were 4 bases for V and 5 bases for J; bases not matched to a gene: 4. The CDR3 here is CAISVNRGNEKLFF. CDR3 nucleotides: TGTGCCATCAGTGTTAACAGGGGCAATGAAAAACTGTTTTTT.

This clonotype was counted ten times or more. The chain carries TRBV10-3 and TRBJ2-3; 9 bases fit TRBD1. V shed 0 bases, J shed 5 bases, and the junction held 6 bases outside the gene matches. CDR3 size: 16 residues. Germline-derived CDR1 and CDR2 are ENHRY and SYGVKD. CDR3 DNA sequence: TGTGCCATCAGTGAGTCGGACAGGGGTTACGGAGATACGCAGTATTTT. It yields the protein CAISESDRGYGDTQYF.

This clonotype was recorded many times. The chain employs TRBV7-2 and TRBJ2-1; D is unresolved. Between the trimmed V and J ends, which lost 5 bases and 0 bases, there was a span of 20 bases. The CDR3 has 18 residues. Per the germline V gene, CDR1 is SGHTA and CDR2 is FQGNSA. CDR3 coding DNA: TGTGCCAGCAGCGGCAGCCAGCTTAGGGCCCTCTCCTACAATGAGCAGTTCTTC. As protein: CASSGSQLRALSYNEQFF.

The V and J genes are TRBV12-3 or TRBV12-4 and TRBJ1-2, with D unclear. There are 17 residues in the CDR3. The ends were cut back, 2 bases at V and 2 bases at J, with 18 bases in the middle. This chain's CDR3 is CASSLLGRQPLNYGYTF. Written as DNA, the CDR3 is TGTGCCAGCAGTTTACTAGGTCGGCAGCCACTAAACTATGGCTACACCTTC.

This clonotype was recorded only once. V usage is TRBV6-4 and J usage is TRBJ2-1; 12 nucleotides match TRBD2. This CDR3 region has 18 residues. CDR1 and CDR2 from the germline V gene are MRHNA and SNTAGT. J gave up 2 bases and V 6 bases, and 11 bases lay outside the gene matches. CDR3 loop: CASSASSGGGQAYNEQFF. In DNA, the CDR3 is TGTGCCAGCAGCGCTTCTAGCGGGGGGGGTCAGGCCTACAATGAGCAGTTCTTC.

Many counts were recorded for this clonotype. The CDR3 spells CASSMVRGGGNEQFF. The CDR3 bases are TGTGCCAGTAGTATGGTGCGGGGGGGCGGGAATGAGCAGTTCTTC. This chain joins TRBV19 and TRBJ2-1; TRBD2 aligns across 9 bases. In germline, CDR1 is LNHDA, CDR2 SQIVND (reference sequence). The CDR3 runs 15 residues. The trim removed 3 bases at V and 7 bases at J, leaving 7 bases unmatched.

The CDR3 loop is CASRPRQIISPQHF. Here the CDR3 DNA reads TGTGCCAGCAGGCCCCGACAGATAATCAGCCCCCAGCATTTT. The V call is TRBV12-3 or TRBV12-4, the J call TRBJ1-5, with D perhaps matching TRBD1 (5 bases). Between the trimmed V and J ends, which lost 6 bases and 10 bases, there was a span of 19 bases. The CDR3 is 14 amino acids.

This clonotype ranks as medium-sized. V gene TRBV6-5 combines with J gene TRBJ1-5, with D possibly TRBD1 on 6 matching bases. From germline, CDR1 is MNHEY and CDR2 SVGAGI. This CDR3 is built from 14 residues. V lost 6 bases, J lost 5 bases, and 14 bases lay in between. The CDR3 protein is CASSPDRLDQPQHF. The DNA of the CDR3 is TGTGCCAGCAGCCCAGACAGGTTGGATCAGCCCCAGCATTTT.

In its sample, this clonotype was seen many times. This chain joins TRBV4-1 and TRBJ1-5, with D uncertain. The CDR3 contains 17 residues. Germline CDR1 is MGHRA and CDR2 is YSYEKL. Trimming shortened V by 1 base and J by 1 base, and 14 bases separated the two germline ends. In nucleotides, the CDR3 is TGCGCCAGCAGCCAAGTGGCCGGGCCAGTGAGCAATCAGCCCCAGCATTTT. Residues: CASSQVAGPVSNQPQHF.

Many counts were recorded for this clonotype. This chain connects TRBV24-1 to TRBJ1-1; 7 bases agree with TRBD1. This CDR3 contains 13 residues. The J segment lost 7 bases and the V segment lost 4 bases, leaving 5 bases of the junction unmatched. Per the germline V gene, CDR1 is KGHDR and CDR2 is SFDVKD. The CDR3 spells CATSDYTGVEAFF. CDR3 nucleotides: TGTGCCACCAGTGACTATACAGGGGTTGAAGCTTTCTTT.

V gene TRBV24-1 combines with J gene TRBJ2-1, with a possible D match to TRBD1 (6 bases). Germline lookup yields CDR1 KGHDR and CDR2 SFDVKD. The CDR3 spans 15 residues. Trimming cost V 3 bases and J 6 bases, with 14 bases left between them. CDR3 amino acids: CATSDPRARGNEQFF. Here the CDR3 DNA reads TGTGCCACCAGTGATCCGAGGGCCAGGGGCAATGAGCAGTTCTTC.

This clonotype was detected many times. The chain has TRBV7-2 and TRBJ2-5, with D possibly matching TRBD1 (5 bases). Germline-derived CDR1 and CDR2 are SGHTA and FQGNSA. V shed 0 bases and J shed 1 base, with 12 bases lying between them. The CDR3 loop spans 16 amino acids. Here the CDR3 reads CASSLAIIGAQETQYF. DNA of the CDR3: TGTGCCAGCAGCTTAGCGATCATAGGGGCCCAAGAGACCCAGTACTTC. The full variable domain, rest sourced from reference TRBV7-2 and TRBJ2-5, is GAGVSQSPSNKVTEKGKDVELRCDPISGHTALYWYRQSLGQGLEFLIYFQGNSAPDKSGLPSDRFSAERTGGSVSTLTIQRTQQEDSAVYLCASSLAIIGAQETQYFGPGTRLLVL.

Relative to its sample, this clonotype is medium-sized. The chain recombines TRBV5-1 with TRBJ1-2; 8 bases agree with TRBD1. Per germline, CDR1 SGHRS and CDR2 YFSETQ. The CDR3 spans 13 residues. The V segment lost 2 bases and the J segment 9 bases; nucleotides outside the gene matches: 6. The CDR3 here is CASSFGQGIRYTF. In DNA, the CDR3 is TGCGCCAGCAGCTTCGGACAGGGTATTCGCTACACCTTC.

This clonotype is categorized as medium-sized (0.01 to 0.1%). The genes are TRBV30 and TRBJ1-1; D possibly corresponds to TRBD1 (6 bases). Per the germline V gene, CDR1 is GTSNPN and CDR2 is SVGIG (reference sequence). The CDR3 is 15 amino acids. The V end was cut by 3 bases, the J end by 1 base, with 15 bases between. The CDR3 bases are TGTGCCTGGAGAGGTTATGGGACAACGAACACTGAAGCTTTCTTT. This translates into CAWRGYGTTNTEAFF.

The sample holds many counts of this clonotype. This chain joins TRBV7-9 and TRBJ2-3, with 8 bases identical to TRBD1. Losses at the gene ends were 5 bases for V and 3 bases for J; bases not matched to a gene: 16. CDR1 is SEHNR and CDR2 is FQNEAQ in the germline V gene (reference sequence). The CDR3 totals 18 residues. The CDR3 nucleotides read TGTGCCAGCAGCCACGGGACAGGACTGTTCCGGGTAACAGATACGCAGTATTTT. It yields the protein CASSHGTGLFRVTDTQYF.

This chain joins TRBV5-6 and TRBJ2-7; D gene uncertain. CDR1 and CDR2 from the germline V gene are SGHDT and YYEEEE. Deletions cut 2 bases from V and 1 base from J, with 7 bases between. The CDR3 is 13 amino acids. CDR3: CASSFAVSYEQYF. The CDR3 DNA sequence: TGTGCCAGCAGCTTTGCGGTTTCCTACGAGCAGTACTTC.

By its share, this clonotype is medium-sized. The chain combines TRBV12-3 or TRBV12-4 with TRBJ2-3; TRBD2 might be the D (5 bases). The V end lost 7 bases, the J end lost 0 bases, and 20 bases lay between the germline ends. The CDR3 loop spans 17 amino acids. CDR3 nucleotides: TGTGCCAGCACTAATTTCCTAGCACCCACTAGCACAGATACGCAGTATTTT. Translation gives CASTNFLAPTSTDTQYF.